The present TCR beta chain was sequenced within a study of beta chain features in type 1 diabetes. Study conclusions and caveats: TCRB CDR3s were moderately but significantly shorter in Type 1 diabetes patients in all four CD4+ subsets. Insertions were fewer and deletions more numerous at VDJ junctions in type 1 diabetes patients.

Via CD45RO/CCR7/CD25/CD127/CD95/CD27, cells of the CD4+ naive, central memory, regulatory and stem cell-like memory subsets were sorted. The isolated RNA, all of it, was reverse transcribed, so expressed TCRB transcripts were what got sequenced. This table comes from immunoSEQ multiplex PCR, and its TCRdb copy is limited to in-frame clones, with some not included. Of 860,000 or so clones in the sample, about 17% were seen once. This clone has more than one count but fewer than ten. What it binds is not known. This CDR3 comprises 14 residues. V was shortened by 1 base and J by 1 base, with 5 bases between the two germline ends. Germline V gives CDR1 SGHDN, CDR2 FVKESK.

The source material was naive CD4+ T cells from blood. The V gene is TRBV14, the J gene TRBJ1-5; D remains ambiguous. The receptor's source is a woman younger than 30 in good health. CDR3 protein: CASSQVASNQPQHF. The CDR3 region has the DNA TGTGCCAGCAGCCAAGTCGCAAGCAATCAGCCCCAGCATTTT.